This record concerns one T cell receptor beta chain sequence. The target antigen is unknown. This sample is drawn from a study of shared clonotypes between healthy human individuals. Findings and caveats of the study: A small donor pool kept down the genetic and exposure-history diversity that was represented.

TCRdb's copy holds only in-frame clones and misses some; the assay was immunoSEQ multiplex PCR. This table holds under 2,500,000 clones, nearly 97% found once. This CDR3 has 14 residues. Germline V gives CDR1 KGHSH, CDR2 LQKENI. Deletions cut 7 bases from V and 4 bases from J, with 17 bases between. This rearrangement joins TRBV18 to TRBJ2-7, with no clear D. This receptor was taken from a man aged 18-30 years in good health. Sequencing used naive CD4+ T cells sorted from blood. The subset: CD45RA+ positively selected. CDR3 nucleotides: TGTGCCAGCTGTGCAGCACAGAAGCCTTACGAGCAGTACTTC. Translated, it gives CASCAAQKPYEQYF.